This TCR beta chain was profiled in a study of blood T cell repertoires in COVID-19. Study-level information: Acute-phase and convalescent COVID-19 samples originated in the United States, Italy and Spain. The analysed material was cDNA or gDNA that came from T cells, B-cell-depleted T cells, or PBMCs.

V was shortened by 3 bases and J by 0 bases, with 12 bases between the two germline ends. CDR1 and CDR2 (germline): DFQATT, SNEGSKA (reference sequence). CDR3 length: 15 amino acids. In the authors' methods: Reference gene primers were amplified, and this amplification served to estimate nucleated cell counts. The assay was immunoSEQ multiplex PCR, and TCRdb's table has in-frame clones only and misses some. That table furnishes V, J and clone size, whereas the DNA furnished D and trimming. The profile shows about 440,000 clones, roughly 90% of them singletons. The rearrangement links TRBV20-1 to TRBJ1-3; D possibly corresponds to TRBD1 (5 bases). The sequence was obtained from a woman in her 30s with acute or convalescent COVID-19. Sequenced input: peripheral blood. CDR3: CSASGGAGSGNTIYF. The CDR3 DNA is TGCAGTGCTAGTGGTGGGGCAGGCTCTGGAAACACCATATATTTT.